In this sample, the clone carrying this T cell receptor (beta chain) turned up many times. This record comes from a study of Graves' ophthalmopathy and Graves' hyperthyroidism. Amplification from RNA transcripts yielded the TCR beta CDR3 regions. RT-PCR in the first round used HTBI primers; a second-round multiplex PCR followed. Each CDR3 protein gets one entry after TCRdb re-called the multiplex PCR reads with MiXCR. The profile shows about 400,000 distinct CDR3 sequences, about 18% of them singletons. CDR1 is DFQATT, CDR2 SNEGSKA, per germline (reference sequence). V lost 2 bases and J 5 bases, leaving 9 bases between the germline ends. The CDR3 is 12 amino acids.

The sequence was obtained from a young woman with Graves' ophthalmopathy. Sequenced material: peripheral blood. The gene calls are TRBV20-1 and TRBJ2-5, with a tentative D call TRBD1 (5 bases). CDR3 DNA: TGCAGTGCTAGAATTTCAGGGGAGACCCAGTACTTC. Protein: CSARISGETQYF.